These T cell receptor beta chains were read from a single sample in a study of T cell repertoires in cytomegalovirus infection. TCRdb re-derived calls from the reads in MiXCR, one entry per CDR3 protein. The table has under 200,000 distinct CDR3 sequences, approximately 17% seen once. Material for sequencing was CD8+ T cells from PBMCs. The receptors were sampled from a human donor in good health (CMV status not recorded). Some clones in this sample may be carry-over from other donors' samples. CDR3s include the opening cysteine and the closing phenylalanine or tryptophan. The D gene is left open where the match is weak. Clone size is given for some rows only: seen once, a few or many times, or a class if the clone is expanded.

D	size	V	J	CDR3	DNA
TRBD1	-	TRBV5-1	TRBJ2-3	CASSFMGTGGRTSTDTQYF	TGCGCCAGCAGCTTTATGGGGACAGGGGGTCGGACTAGCACAGATACGCAGTATTTT
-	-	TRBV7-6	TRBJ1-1	CASSDREAFF	TGTGCCAGCAGCGACAGGGAAGCTTTCTTT
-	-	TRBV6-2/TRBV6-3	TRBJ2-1	CATSHGTHEQFF	TGTGCCACCTCGCACGGGACGCATGAGCAGTTCTTC
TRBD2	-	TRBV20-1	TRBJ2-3	CSAQRLAEREDTQYF	TGCAGTGCGCAGAGACTAGCGGAAAGGGAAGATACGCAGTATTTT
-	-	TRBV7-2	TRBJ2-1	CASSLSREQFF	TGTGCCAGCAGCTTAAGCCGGGAGCAGTTCTTC
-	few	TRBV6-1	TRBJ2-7	CASSFRDNSYEQYF	TGTGCCAGCAGCTTCCGGGACAACTCCTACGAGCAGTACTTC
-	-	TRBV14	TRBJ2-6	CASSHWSSGTNVLTF	TGTGCCAGCAGCCACTGGAGCTCTGGGACCAACGTCCTGACTTTC
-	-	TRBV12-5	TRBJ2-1	CASGTGGAEYSF	TGTGCTAGTGGAACCGGTGGGGCGGAGTACTCCTTC
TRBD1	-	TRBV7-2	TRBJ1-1	CASSTRTGGTEAFF	TGTGCCAGCAGCACAAGGACAGGGGGCACTGAAGCTTTCTTT
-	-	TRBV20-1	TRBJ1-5	CSARDLAGNQPQHF	TGCAGTGCTAGAGATCTGGCAGGGAATCAGCCCCAGCATTTT
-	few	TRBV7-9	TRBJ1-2	CASSSPTMELPYGYTF	TGTGCCAGCAGCTCCCCGACAATGGAACTCCCCTATGGCTACACCTTC